Sequencing of this T cell receptor beta chain was carried out in a study of blood T cells in healthy people across ages. V shed 5 bases, J shed 5 bases, and the junction held 12 bases outside the gene matches. Germline CDR1 is SGHRS and CDR2 is YFSETQ. The CDR3 sequence is 16 residues long. Next came a second PCR, run for roughly 6 to 11 cycles, which used a sample-barcoded 5' primer along with a J-beta primer mix. Every single cDNA molecule received a tag from a template-switch adaptor with 12 random nucleotides. TCRdb re-analysed the 5' RACE reads in MiXCR, keeping a single row per CDR3 protein. The sample carries approximately 790,000 distinct CDR3 sequences, 55% to 65% recorded once.

The sample comprised blood. The chain carries TRBV5-1 and TRBJ2-1, with 8 nucleotides matching TRBD2. This receptor was taken from a man aged 25-45 years in good health. CDR3 sequence: CASRSRGGRTDNEQFF. CDR3 in DNA: TGCGCCAGCAGGAGTCGCGGGGGGCGCACCGACAATGAGCAGTTCTTC.